The sequence of this TCR beta chain was determined in a study of blood T cell repertoires in COVID-19. Across the whole study: Samples representing acute and convalescent COVID-19 were sourced from the United States, Italy and Spain. Sample material is recorded as cDNA or gDNA derived from T cells, B-cell-depleted T cells, or PBMCs.

The germline V gene has CDR1 SQVTM and CDR2 ANQGSEA. J gave up 1 base and V 4 bases, and 4 bases lay outside the gene matches. CDR3 length: 15 residues. In the authors' workflow: Using reference gene primer amplification, nucleated cell counts were estimated. TCRdb keeps only in-frame clones here, not all; method: immunoSEQ multiplex PCR. That table supplies the V and J calls and clone size; D and trimming were determined from the DNA. The sample comprises some 170,000 clones, approximately 89% of which are singletons, and around 8% rests with the top ten. The V call is TRBV29-1, the J call TRBJ2-1; 10 bases line up with TRBD2. Material: peripheral blood. The source is a woman in her fifties or sixties with acute or convalescent COVID-19. The CDR3 nucleotides are TGCAGCGTTGTACCTAGCGGGGGATCCTACAATGAGCAGTTCTTC. It yields the protein CSVVPSGGSYNEQFF.